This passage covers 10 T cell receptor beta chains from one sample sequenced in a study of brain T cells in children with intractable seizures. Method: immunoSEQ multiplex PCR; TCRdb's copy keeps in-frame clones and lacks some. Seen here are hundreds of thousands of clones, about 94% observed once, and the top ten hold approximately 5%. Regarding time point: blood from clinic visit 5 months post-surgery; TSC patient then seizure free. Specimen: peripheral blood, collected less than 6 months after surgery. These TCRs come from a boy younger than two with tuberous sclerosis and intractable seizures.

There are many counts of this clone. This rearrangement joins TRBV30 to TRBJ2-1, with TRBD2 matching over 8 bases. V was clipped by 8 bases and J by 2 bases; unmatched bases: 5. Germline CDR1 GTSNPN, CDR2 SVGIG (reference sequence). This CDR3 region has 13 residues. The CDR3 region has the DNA TGTGCCCTTAGCGGGACTGCCTACAATGAGCAGTTCTTC. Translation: CALSGTAYNEQFF.

The CDR3 DNA is TGCGCCAGCAGCTTGGAGGGCGGGGGACAGGGGAGAAACATTCAGTACTTC. It is translated as CASSLEGGGQGRNIQYF. V usage is TRBV5-1 and J usage is TRBJ2-4; TRBD1 matches at 10 bases. Germline values: CDR1 SGHRS, CDR2 YFSETQ. The CDR3 loop spans 17 amino acids. With V trimmed by 0 bases and J by 6 bases, 9 bases remained unmatched. Full variable domain (remainder filled in from reference TRBV5-1 and TRBJ2-4): KAGVTQTPRYLIKTRGQQVTLSCSPISGHRSVSWYQQTPGQGLQFLFEYFSETQRNKGNFPGRFSGRQFSNSRSEMNVSTLELGDSALYLCASSLEGGGQGRNIQYFGAGTRLSVL.

CDR3 protein: CASSPRGPSNQPQHF. DNA of the CDR3: TGTGCCAGCAGCCCCCGAGGGCCCAGCAATCAGCCCCAGCATTTT. The rearrangement joins TRBV7-4 to TRBJ1-5; D is ambiguous. Looked up from germline, CDR1 is SGHVT and CDR2 is SQSDAQ. The CDR3 spans 15 residues. Between the trimmed V and J ends, which lost 5 bases and 1 base, there was a span of 12 bases.

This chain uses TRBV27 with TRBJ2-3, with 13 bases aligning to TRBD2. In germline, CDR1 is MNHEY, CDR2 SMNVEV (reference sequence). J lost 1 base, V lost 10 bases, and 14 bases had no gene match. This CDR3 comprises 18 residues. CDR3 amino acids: CATAITGLAGVGTDTQYF. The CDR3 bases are TGTGCCACAGCGATAACAGGACTAGCGGGAGTTGGCACAGATACGCAGTATTTT.

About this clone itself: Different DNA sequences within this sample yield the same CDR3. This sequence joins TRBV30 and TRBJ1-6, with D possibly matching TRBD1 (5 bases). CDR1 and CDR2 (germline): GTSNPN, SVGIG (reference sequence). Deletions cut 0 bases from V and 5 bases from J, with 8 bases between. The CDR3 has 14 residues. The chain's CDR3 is CAWSVGGNNSPLHF. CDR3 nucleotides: TGTGCCTGGAGTGTCGGGGGGAATAATTCACCCCTCCACTTT.

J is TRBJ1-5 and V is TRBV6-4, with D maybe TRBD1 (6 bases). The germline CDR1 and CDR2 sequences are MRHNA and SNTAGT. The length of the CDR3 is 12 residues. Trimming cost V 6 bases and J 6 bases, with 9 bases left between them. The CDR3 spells CASSTGSQPQHF. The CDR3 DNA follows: TGTGCCAGCAGCACAGGGAGTCAGCCCCAGCATTTT.

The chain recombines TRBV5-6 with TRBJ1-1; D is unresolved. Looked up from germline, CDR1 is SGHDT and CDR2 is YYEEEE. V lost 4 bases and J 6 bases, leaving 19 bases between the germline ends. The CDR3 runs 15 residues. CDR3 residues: CASSLGGGGRAEAFF. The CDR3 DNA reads TGTGCCAGCAGCCTTGGCGGCGGAGGTCGCGCTGAAGCTTTCTTT.

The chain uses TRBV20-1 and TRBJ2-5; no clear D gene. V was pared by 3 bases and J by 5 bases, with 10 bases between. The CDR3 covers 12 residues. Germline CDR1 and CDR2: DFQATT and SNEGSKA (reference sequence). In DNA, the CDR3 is TGCAGTGCTAGTCGGCCTGGGGAGACCCAGTACTTC. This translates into CSASRPGETQYF.

CDR3 residues: CASSLGWGASLNNEQFF. The DNA for the CDR3 is TGCGCCAGCAGCTTGGGGTGGGGGGCTTCCTTAAACAATGAGCAGTTCTTC. The chain couples TRBV5-1 to TRBJ2-1; D is possibly TRBD1 or TRBD2 (6 bases each). The V end was cut by 0 bases, the J end by 5 bases, with 18 bases between. This CDR3 contains 17 residues. Germline loops: CDR1 SGHRS, CDR2 YFSETQ.

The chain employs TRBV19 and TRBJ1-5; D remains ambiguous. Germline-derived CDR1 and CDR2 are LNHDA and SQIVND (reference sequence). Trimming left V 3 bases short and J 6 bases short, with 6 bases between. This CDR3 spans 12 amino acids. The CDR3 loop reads CASSIYAQPQHF. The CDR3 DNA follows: TGTGCCAGTAGTATTTATGCTCAGCCCCAGCATTTT. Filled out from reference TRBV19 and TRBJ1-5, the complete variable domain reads DGGITQSPKYLFRKEGQNVTLSCEQNLNHDAMYWYRQDPGQGLRLIYYSQIVNDFQKGDIAEGYSVSREKKESFPLTVTSAQKNPTAFYLCASSIYAQPQHFGDGTRLSIL.